Listed below are T cell receptor beta chains from one sample, sequenced in a study of T cell repertoires in cytomegalovirus infection. These receptors are not linked to any known antigen. TCRdb independently ran MiXCR on the reads; one entry per CDR3 protein. The table has about 830,000 distinct CDR3 sequences, less than 35% seen once. Material: cultured CD8+ T cells from PBMCs, obtained from culture after CMV antigen stimulation. The receptor set was obtained from a human donor in good health (CMV status not recorded). Some clones in this sample may be carry-over from other donors' samples. Both conserved end residues are part of each CDR3. D genes are given only for firm matches. Not all rows give a size; the values are once, few, many and, for expanded clones, a class.

.,TRBJ1-2,TRBV14,few,TGTGCCAGCAGCCAGTCGGGACAAGGGTACTATGGCTACACCTTC,CASSQSGQGYYGYTF
.,TRBJ1-5,TRBV15,.,TGTGCCACCAGCGGCCAGGACGGGGATCAGCCCCAGCATTTT,CATSGQDGDQPQHF
.,TRBJ2-7,TRBV19,.,TGTGCCACCGGGCTTGGGCCCGGCTACGAGCAGTACTTC,CATGLGPGYEQYF
TRBD2,TRBJ2-2,TRBV11-2,few,TGTGCCAGCAGCTTAGAACGTATTACTAGCGGACGCACCGGGGAGCTGTTTTTT,CASSLERITSGRTGELFF
.,TRBJ1-5,TRBV5-4,few,TGTGCCAGCAGCCCAGAAGGGATTGGTCAGCCCCAGCATTTT,CASSPEGIGQPQHF
TRBD1,TRBJ1-5,TRBV7-2,few,TGTGCCAGCAGCCCCGGGGGGGGACAGCCCATTCAGCCCCAGCATTTT,CASSPGGGQPIQPQHF
.,TRBJ1-2,TRBV27,.,TGTGCCAGCAGTCCTATCTTACAGGGAACCTATGGCTACACCTTC,CASSPILQGTYGYTF
.,TRBJ2-1,TRBV20-1,.,TGCAGTGCTGGAGATTCTGGGACTCCTGGTGGGCAGTTCTTC,CSAGDSGTPGGQFF
TRBD1,TRBJ2-2,TRBV7-2,.,TGTGCCAGCAGCTTAGCCTTCAAACAGGGGACCGGGGAGCTGTTTTTT,CASSLAFKQGTGELFF
.,TRBJ1-2,TRBV7-9,.,TGTGCCAGCAGCTTCGTCAGGGATTATGGCTACACCTTC,CASSFVRDYGYTF
.,TRBJ2-7,TRBV7-9,.,TGTGCCAGCAGCCCACCAGACGGGGGCCTTACCTACGAGCAGTACTTC,CASSPPDGGLTYEQYF
.,TRBJ2-3,TRBV12-3/TRBV12-4,.,TGTGCCAGTCGGAGGGGGCCAAGCACAGATACGCAGTATTTT,CASRRGPSTDTQYF
.,TRBJ1-1,TRBV28,many,TGTGCCAGCAGTGCAGTACAGGGAATGGGAGTTTTGAACACTGAAGCTTTCTTT,CASSAVQGMGVLNTEAFF
.,TRBJ2-1,TRBV6-6,.,TGTGCCAGCAGGGACGGGACTTTCAATGAGCAGTTCTTC,CASRDGTFNEQFF
.,TRBJ1-1,TRBV11-1,.,TGTGCCAGCAGACAGGCGGGAGGATACACTGAAGCTTTCTTT,CASRQAGGYTEAFF
.,TRBJ2-2,TRBV6-1,.,TGTGCCAGCAGTGTTCCCTCAGGGAACACCGGGGAGCTGTTTTTT,CASSVPSGNTGELFF
TRBD2,TRBJ2-1,TRBV6-6,few,TGTGCCAGCAGTTACTCGGGGTTAGCGGGGGTCTACAATGAGCAGTTCTTC,CASSYSGLAGVYNEQFF
.,TRBJ1-1,TRBV29-1,.,TGCAGCGTTGTTCGGGGAGAAGCTTTCTTT,CSVVRGEAFF
.,TRBJ2-3,TRBV7-2,many,TGTGCCAGCAGCTTACCTGGGGCGGTAGATACGCAGTATTTT,CASSLPGAVDTQYF
TRBD2,TRBJ2-3,TRBV6-4,many,TGTGCCAGCAGTGGGACTAGCGGGGGGGCCGATACGCAGTATTTT,CASSGTSGGADTQYF
.,TRBJ1-2,TRBV12-3/TRBV12-4,.,TGTGCCAGCAGTTTAGCCTTGGGGGGAAGTGATGGCTACACCTTC,CASSLALGGSDGYTF
TRBD2,TRBJ2-2,TRBV12-3/TRBV12-4,.,TGTGCCAGCATGGGGGAGGGGCGGACCTTGCTGGAAGACACCGGGGAGCTGTTTTTT,CASMGEGRTLLEDTGELFF
.,TRBJ2-5,TRBV25-1,.,TGTGCCAGCAGTGGCGCGACTAGTCAAGAGACCCAGTACTTC,CASSGATSQETQYF
.,TRBJ2-3,TRBV11-2,.,TGTGTCAGCAGCTTGGGGATCTCTAGCACAGATACGCAGTATTTT,CVSSLGISSTDTQYF
TRBD2,TRBJ2-1,TRBV4-1,.,TGCGCCAGCAGCCAAGATGCCGGGGGGAACAATGAGCAGTTCTTC,CASSQDAGGNNEQFF
.,TRBJ1-1,TRBV29-1,few,TGCAGCGTTGAATCAGGGTTGAACACTGAAGCTTTCTTT,CSVESGLNTEAFF
.,TRBJ1-1,TRBV10-3,.,TGTGCCATCAGTCGCGACATGGCGGGCACTGAAGCTTTCTTT,CAISRDMAGTEAFF